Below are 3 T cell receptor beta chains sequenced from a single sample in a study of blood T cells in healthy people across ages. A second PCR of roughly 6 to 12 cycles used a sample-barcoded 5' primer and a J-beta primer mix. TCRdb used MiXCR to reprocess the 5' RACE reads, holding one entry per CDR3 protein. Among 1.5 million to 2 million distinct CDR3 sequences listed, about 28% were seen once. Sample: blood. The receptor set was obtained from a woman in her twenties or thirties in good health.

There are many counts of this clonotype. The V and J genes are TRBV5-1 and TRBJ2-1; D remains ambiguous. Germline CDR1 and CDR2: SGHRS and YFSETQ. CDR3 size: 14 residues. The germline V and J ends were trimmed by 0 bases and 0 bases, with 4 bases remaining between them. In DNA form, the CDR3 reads TGCGCCAGCAGCTTGGAAGACTCCTACAATGAGCAGTTCTTC. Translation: CASSLEDSYNEQFF.

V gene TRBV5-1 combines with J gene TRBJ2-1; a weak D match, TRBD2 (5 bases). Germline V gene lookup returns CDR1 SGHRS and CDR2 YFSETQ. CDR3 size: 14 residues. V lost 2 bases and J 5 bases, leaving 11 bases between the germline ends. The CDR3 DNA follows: TGCGCCAGCAGCTTCGGCCCAGCGGACAATGAGCAGTTCTTC. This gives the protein CASSFGPADNEQFF.

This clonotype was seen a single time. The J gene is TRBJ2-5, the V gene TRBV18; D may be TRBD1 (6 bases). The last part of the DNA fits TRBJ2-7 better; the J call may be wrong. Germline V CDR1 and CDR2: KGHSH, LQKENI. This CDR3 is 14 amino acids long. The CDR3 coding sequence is TGTGCCAGCTCACCTTTGGACAGCTTCTACGAGCAGTACTTC. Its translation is CASSPLDSFYEQYF.